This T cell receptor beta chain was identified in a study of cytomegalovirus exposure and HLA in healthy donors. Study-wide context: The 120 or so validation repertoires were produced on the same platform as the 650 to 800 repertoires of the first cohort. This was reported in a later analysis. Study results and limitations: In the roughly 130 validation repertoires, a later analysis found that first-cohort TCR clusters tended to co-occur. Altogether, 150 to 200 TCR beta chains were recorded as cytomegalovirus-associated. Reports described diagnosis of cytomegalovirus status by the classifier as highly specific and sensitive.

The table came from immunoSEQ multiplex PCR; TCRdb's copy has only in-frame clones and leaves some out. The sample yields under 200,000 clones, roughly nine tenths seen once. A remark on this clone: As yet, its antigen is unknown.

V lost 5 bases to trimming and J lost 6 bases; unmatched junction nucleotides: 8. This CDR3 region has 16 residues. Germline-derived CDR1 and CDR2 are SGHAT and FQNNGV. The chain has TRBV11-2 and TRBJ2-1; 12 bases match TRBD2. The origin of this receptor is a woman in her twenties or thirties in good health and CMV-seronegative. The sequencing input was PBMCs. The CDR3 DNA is TGTGCCAGCAGCCCCAGACTAGCGGGAGACGGCAATGAGCAGTTCTTC. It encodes CASSPRLAGDGNEQFF.